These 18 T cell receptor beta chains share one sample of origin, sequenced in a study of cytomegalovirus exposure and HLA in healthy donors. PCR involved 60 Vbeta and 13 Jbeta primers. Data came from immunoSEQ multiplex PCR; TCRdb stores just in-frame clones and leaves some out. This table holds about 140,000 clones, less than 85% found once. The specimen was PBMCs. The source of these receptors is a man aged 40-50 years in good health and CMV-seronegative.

CDR3 sequence: CASSPEYQETQYF. For the CDR3, the DNA is TGTGCCAGCTCACCGGAGTACCAAGAGACCCAGTACTTC. V gene TRBV18 combines with J gene TRBJ2-5; D gene ambiguous. Trimming left V 3 bases short and J 0 bases short, with 5 bases between. The CDR3 runs 13 residues. Germline loops: CDR1 KGHSH, CDR2 LQKENI.

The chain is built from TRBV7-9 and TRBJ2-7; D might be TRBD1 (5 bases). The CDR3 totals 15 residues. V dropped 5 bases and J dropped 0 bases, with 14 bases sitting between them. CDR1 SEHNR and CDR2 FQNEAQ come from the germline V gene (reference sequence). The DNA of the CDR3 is TGTGCCAGCAGCACAGGCAGGGTAGGCTCCTACGAGCAGTACTTC. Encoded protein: CASSTGRVGSYEQYF.

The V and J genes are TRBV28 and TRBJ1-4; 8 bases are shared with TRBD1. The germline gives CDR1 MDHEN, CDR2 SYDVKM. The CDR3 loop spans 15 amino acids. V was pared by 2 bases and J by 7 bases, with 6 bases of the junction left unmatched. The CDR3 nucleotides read TGTGCCAGCAGTTTAGTGGACAGGGTGGTTGAAAAACTGTTTTTT. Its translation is CASSLVDRVVEKLFF.

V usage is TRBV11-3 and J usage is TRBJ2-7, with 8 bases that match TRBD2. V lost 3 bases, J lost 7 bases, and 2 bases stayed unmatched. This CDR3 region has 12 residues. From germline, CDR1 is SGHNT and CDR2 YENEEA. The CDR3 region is CASSLGGGEQYF. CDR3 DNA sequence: TGTGCCAGCAGCTTGGGCGGGGGGGAGCAGTACTTC. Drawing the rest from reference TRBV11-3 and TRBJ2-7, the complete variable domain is EAGVVQSPRYKIIEKKQPVAFWCNPISGHNTLYWYLQNLGQGPELLIRYENEEAVDDSQLPKDRFSAERLKGVDSTLKIQPAELGDSAVYLCASSLGGGEQYFGPGTRLTVT.

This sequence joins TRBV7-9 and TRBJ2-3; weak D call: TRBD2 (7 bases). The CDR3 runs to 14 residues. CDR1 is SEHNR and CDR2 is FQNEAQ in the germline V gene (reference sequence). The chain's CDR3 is CGYGGGLDPDTQYF. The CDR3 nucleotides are TGTGGCTACGGCGGGGGCCTTGATCCAGATACGCAGTATTTT.

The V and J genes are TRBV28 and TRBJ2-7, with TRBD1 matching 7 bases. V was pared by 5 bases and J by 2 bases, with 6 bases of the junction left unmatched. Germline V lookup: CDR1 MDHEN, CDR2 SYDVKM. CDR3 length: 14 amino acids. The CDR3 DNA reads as TGTGCCAGCAGTCCCAGCAGGGGGACCTACGAGCAGTACTTC. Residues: CASSPSRGTYEQYF.

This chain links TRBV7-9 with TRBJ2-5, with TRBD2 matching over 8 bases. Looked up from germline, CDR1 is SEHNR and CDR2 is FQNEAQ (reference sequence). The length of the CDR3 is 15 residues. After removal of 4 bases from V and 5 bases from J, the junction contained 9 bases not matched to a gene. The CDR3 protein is CASSSAGTRLETQYF. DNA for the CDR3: TGTGCCAGCAGCTCCGCCGGGACTAGACTCGAGACCCAGTACTTC.

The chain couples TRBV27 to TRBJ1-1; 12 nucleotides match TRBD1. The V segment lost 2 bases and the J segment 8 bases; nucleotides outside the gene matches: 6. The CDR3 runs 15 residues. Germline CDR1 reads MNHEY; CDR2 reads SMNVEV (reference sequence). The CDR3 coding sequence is TGTGCCAGCAGTTTAGTCGGGACAGGGGGCATAGAAGCTTTCTTT. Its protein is CASSLVGTGGIEAFF.

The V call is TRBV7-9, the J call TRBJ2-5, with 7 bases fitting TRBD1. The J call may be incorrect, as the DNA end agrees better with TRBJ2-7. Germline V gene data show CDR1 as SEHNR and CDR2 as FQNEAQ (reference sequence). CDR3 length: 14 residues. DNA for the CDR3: TGTGCCAGCAGCAGATGGGACAGCTCCTACGAGCAGTACTTC. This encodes CASSRWDSSYEQYF.

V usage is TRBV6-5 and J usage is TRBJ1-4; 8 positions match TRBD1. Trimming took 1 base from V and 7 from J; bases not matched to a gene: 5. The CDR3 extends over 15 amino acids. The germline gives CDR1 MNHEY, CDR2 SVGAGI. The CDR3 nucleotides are TGTGCCAGCAGTTACTTCGACAGGGGTGGTGAAAAACTGTTTTTT. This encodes CASSYFDRGGEKLFF.

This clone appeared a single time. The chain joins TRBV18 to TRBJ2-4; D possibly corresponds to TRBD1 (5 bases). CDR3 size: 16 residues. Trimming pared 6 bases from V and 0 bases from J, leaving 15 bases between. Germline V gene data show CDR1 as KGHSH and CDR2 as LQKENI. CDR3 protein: CASSPQAGQAKNIQYF. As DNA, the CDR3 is TGTGCCAGCTCCCCGCAGGCAGGGCAAGCCAAAAACATTCAGTACTTC.

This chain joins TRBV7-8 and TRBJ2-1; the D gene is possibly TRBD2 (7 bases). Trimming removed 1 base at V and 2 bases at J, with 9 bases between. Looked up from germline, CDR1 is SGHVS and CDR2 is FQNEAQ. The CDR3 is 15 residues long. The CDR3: CASSLGGGPYNEQFF. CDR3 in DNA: TGTGCCAGCAGCTTAGGGGGGGGCCCCTACAATGAGCAGTTCTTC.

CDR3 coding DNA: TGTGCCAGCAGCTTAGAGGGGACTACCCAGGAGACCCAGTACTTC. As protein: CASSLEGTTQETQYF. The gene calls are TRBV7-6 and TRBJ2-5; TRBD2 matches 7 bases. V lost 1 base to trimming and J lost 5 bases; unmatched junction nucleotides: 7. This CDR3 has 15 residues. The V gene's germline CDR1 is SGHVS and CDR2 FNYEAQ.

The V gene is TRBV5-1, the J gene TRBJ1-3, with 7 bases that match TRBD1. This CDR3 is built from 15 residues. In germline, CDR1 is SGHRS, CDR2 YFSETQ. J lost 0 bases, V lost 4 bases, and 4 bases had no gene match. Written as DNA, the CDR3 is TGCGCCAGCAGCAATAGGACAGGCTCTGGAAACACCATATATTTT. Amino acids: CASSNRTGSGNTIYF.

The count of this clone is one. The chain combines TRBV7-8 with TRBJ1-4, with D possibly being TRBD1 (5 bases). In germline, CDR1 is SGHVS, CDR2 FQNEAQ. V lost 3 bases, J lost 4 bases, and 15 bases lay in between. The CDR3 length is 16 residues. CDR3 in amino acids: CASSFGRGNNNEKLFF. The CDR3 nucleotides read TGTGCCAGCAGCTTCGGACGGGGGAATAATAATGAAAAACTGTTTTTT.

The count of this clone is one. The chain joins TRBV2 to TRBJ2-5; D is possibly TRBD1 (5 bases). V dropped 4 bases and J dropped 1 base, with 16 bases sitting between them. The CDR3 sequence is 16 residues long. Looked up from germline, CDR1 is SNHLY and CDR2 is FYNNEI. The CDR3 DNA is TGTGCCAGCAGTGCTCCAGGGAACTCCATCCAAGAGACCCAGTACTTC. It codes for CASSAPGNSIQETQYF.

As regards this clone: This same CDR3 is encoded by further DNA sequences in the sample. The CDR3 region is CASSIGDRGLTDTQYF. The CDR3 bases are TGTGCCAGTAGTATCGGTGACAGGGGCCTCACAGATACGCAGTATTTT. The V gene is TRBV19, the J gene TRBJ2-3; 8 nucleotides line up with TRBD1. The CDR3 runs to 16 residues. The germline V gene has CDR1 LNHDA and CDR2 SQIVND (reference sequence). The junction had 7 bases not matched to a gene; V was cut back by 3 bases and J by 2 bases.

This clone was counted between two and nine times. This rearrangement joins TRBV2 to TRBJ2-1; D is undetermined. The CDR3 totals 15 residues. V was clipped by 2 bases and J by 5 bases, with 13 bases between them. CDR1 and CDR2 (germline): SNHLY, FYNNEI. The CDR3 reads CASSETRTDNNEQFF. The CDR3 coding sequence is TGTGCCAGCAGTGAAACGAGAACAGATAACAATGAGCAGTTCTTC.